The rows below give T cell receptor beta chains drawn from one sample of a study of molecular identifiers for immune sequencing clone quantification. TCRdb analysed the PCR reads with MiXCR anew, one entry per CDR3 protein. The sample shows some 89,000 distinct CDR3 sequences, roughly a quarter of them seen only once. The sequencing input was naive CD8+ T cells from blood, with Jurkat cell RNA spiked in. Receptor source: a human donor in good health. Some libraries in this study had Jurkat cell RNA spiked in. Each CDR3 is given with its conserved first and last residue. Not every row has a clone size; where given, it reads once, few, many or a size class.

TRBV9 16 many CASSVEDRGNTGELFF
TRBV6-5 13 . CASSYGWAYEQYF
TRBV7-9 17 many CASRSTSGSLNTGELFF
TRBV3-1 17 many CASSQPTSGRAGETQYF
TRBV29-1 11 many CSVPEAGELFF
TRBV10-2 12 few CASSELGGEQYF
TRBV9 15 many CASSVVSGMNTEAFF
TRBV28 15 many CASTEDSRSYNEQFF
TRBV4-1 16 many CASSQEWDRGGTEAFF
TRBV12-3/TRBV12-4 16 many CASSNQIGTDTDTQYF
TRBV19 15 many CASSLRPTSNQPQHF
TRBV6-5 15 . CASSPLSEAINIQYF
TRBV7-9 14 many CASSPPSGPYEQYF
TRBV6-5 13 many CASTNSLGDGYTF
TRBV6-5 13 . CASSLRVGETQYF
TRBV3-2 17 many CASSQEPGHSNTGELFF
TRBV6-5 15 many CASSYSTILNTEAFF
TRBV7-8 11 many CASSSGPNFFF
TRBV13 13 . CASSLVRGREQFF
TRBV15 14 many CATSGPQMNQPQHF
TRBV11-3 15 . CASRHRDGGYNAQFF
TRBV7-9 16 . CASSPRTSGAYNEQFF
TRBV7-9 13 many CASSLQTDEKLFF
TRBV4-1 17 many CASSQDTLAAQTNTQYF
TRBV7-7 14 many CASSTAGDTGELFF
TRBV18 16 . CASSLARGQQSTEAFF
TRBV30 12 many CAWSPMGQEAFF